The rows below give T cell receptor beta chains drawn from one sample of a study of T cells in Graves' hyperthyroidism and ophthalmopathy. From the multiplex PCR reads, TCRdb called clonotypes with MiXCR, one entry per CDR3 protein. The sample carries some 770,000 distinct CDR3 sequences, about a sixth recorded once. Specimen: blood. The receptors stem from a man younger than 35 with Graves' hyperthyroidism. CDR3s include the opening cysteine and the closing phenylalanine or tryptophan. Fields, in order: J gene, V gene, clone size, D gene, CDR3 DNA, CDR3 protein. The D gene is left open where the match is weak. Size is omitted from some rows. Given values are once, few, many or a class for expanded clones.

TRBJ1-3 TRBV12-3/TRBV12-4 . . TGTGCCAGCACCCCTAACTCTGGAAACACCATATATTTT CASTPNSGNTIYF
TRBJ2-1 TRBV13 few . TGTGCCAGCAGCTTAGTTACTAGCCCCTCCTACAATGAGCAGTTCTTC CASSLVTSPSYNEQFF
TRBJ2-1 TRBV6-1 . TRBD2 TGTGCCAGCAGTGAACCTAGAGGCGGGAGTTACAATGAGCAGTTCTTC CASSEPRGGSYNEQFF
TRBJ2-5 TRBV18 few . TGTGCCAGCTCACCACCACGGGATTTGGGTGAGACCCAGTACTTC CASSPPRDLGETQYF
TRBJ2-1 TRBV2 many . TGTGCCAGCAGTCCTGAGGTGACCTACAATGAGCAGTTCTTC CASSPEVTYNEQFF
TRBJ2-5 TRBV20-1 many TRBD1 TGCAGTGCAAGTACAGGGGCGGCAGGAGAGACCCAGTACTTC CSASTGAAGETQYF
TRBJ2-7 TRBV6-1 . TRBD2 TGTGCCAGCAGCCCAAGGAGGACTAGCGGCAGAGGCGAGCAGTACTTC CASSPRRTSGRGEQYF
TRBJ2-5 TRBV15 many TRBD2 TGTGCCACCGAGGGGAGCGGGAGGCAGTACCAAGAGACCCAGTACTTC CATEGSGRQYQETQYF
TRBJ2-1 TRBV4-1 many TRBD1 TGCGCCAGCAGCCACGGGACAGGGAGCGATGAGCAGTTCTTC CASSHGTGSDEQFF
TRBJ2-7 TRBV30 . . TGTGCCTGGAGTGCCCCCGGGCAGGCGTCCTACGAGCAGTACTTC CAWSAPGQASYEQYF
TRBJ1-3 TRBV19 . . TGTGCCAGTATGTCGGCACCCATGAGCTCTGGAAACACCATATATTTT CASMSAPMSSGNTIYF
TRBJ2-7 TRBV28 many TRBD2 TGTGCCAGCAGCTCCTCTAGCGGGAGGGCCCTAAGTCTGTCCGAGCAGTACTTC CASSSSSGRALSLSEQYF
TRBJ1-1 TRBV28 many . TGTGCCAGCAGCAGGGACGTCACTGAAGCTTTCTTT CASSRDVTEAFF
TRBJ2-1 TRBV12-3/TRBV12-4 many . TGTGCCAGCAGTTTGGTCCTTCACGGATCCTACAATGAGCAGTTCTTC CASSLVLHGSYNEQFF
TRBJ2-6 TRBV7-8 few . TGTGCCAGCAGCCAAGGCTTCGGGGCCAACGTCCTGACTTTC CASSQGFGANVLTF
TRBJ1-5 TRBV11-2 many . TGTGCCAGCAGCTTAGATCAGGATCTGCCCCAGCATTTT CASSLDQDLPQHF
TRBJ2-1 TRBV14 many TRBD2 TGTGCCAGCAGCCAATATCTGAGACTAGCGGGAGTGGATGAGCAGTTCTTC CASSQYLRLAGVDEQFF
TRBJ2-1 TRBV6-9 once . TGTGCCAGCAGTTACGGGAGCCCCTACAATGAGCAGTTCTTC CASSYGSPYNEQFF
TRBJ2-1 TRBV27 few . TGTGCCAGCAGTATGAACTCAGGTTTCCCCTACAATGAGCAGTTCTTC CASSMNSGFPYNEQFF
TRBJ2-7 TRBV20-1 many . TGCAGTGCTAGTGAGGGTGGGGAGGACGAGCAGTACTTC CSASEGGEDEQYF
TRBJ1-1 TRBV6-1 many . TGTGCCAGCAGTGAAGCTCCCGGGGGCGCTTCGACTGAAGCTTTCTTT CASSEAPGGASTEAFF
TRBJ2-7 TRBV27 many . TGTGCCAGCAGCCACCTGAGCGAGCAGTACTTC CASSHLSEQYF
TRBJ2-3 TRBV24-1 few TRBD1 TGTGCCACCAGTGATCCCAGACAGGGGGGAAGCACAGATACGCAGTATTTT CATSDPRQGGSTDTQYF
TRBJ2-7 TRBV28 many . TGTGCCAGCAGTTTTGCAGGGAACTACGAGCAGTACTTC CASSFAGNYEQYF
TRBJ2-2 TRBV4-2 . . TGTGCCAGCAGCCAAGATGTACTATCCAACACCGGGGAGCTGTTTTTT CASSQDVLSNTGELFF